Following are 13 T cell receptor beta chains from one sample sequenced in a study of blood T cell repertoires in COVID-19. TCRdb keeps only in-frame clones here, not all; method: immunoSEQ multiplex PCR. The table lists around 300,000 clones, 75% to 90% of them singletons, with 2.4% in the top ten. The sequencing sample was made of PBMCs or T cells enriched from blood (not recorded which). The receptors were gathered from a young woman who had recovered from COVID-19.

This clone was observed a single time. The chain has TRBV10-1 and TRBJ1-5; TRBD1 matches 7 bases. Germline values: CDR1 WNHNN, CDR2 SYGVQD (reference sequence). This CDR3 is 17 amino acids long. V lost 3 bases to trimming and J lost 5 bases; unmatched junction nucleotides: 13. The chain's CDR3 is CASSETLGRGRYQPQHF. In DNA form, the CDR3 reads TGCGCCAGCAGTGAAACGTTGGGCAGGGGGAGGTATCAGCCCCAGCATTTT.

The chain has TRBV4-1 and TRBJ1-4; 11 bases fit TRBD1. J lost 6 bases, V lost 2 bases, and 8 bases had no gene match. From germline, CDR1 is MGHRA and CDR2 YSYEKL. The CDR3 loop spans 17 amino acids. The CDR3 sequence: CASSQRTGGDLYEKLFF. The CDR3 DNA is TGCGCCAGCAGCCAAAGGACAGGGGGCGATTTATATGAAAAACTGTTTTTT.

This sequence joins TRBV10-2 and TRBJ1-2, with D maybe TRBD1 (5 bases). This CDR3 has 15 amino acids. V lost 2 bases to trimming and J lost 1 base, with 11 bases between them. CDR1 and CDR2 (germline): WSHSY, SAAADI. The CDR3 DNA is TGCGCCAGCAGTGAGGGACACATCGATAACTATGGCTACACCTTC. As protein: CASSEGHIDNYGYTF.

The chain recombines TRBV7-2 with TRBJ1-1; D unresolved. Trimming took off 5 bases at V and 0 bases at J, with 7 bases between the two ends. This CDR3 has 13 residues. The germline gives CDR1 SGHTA, CDR2 FQGNSA. CDR3: CASSRVVNTEAFF. The CDR3 bases are TGTGCCAGCAGCCGCGTTGTGAACACTGAAGCTTTCTTT.

The genes are TRBV23-1 and TRBJ2-7, with 7 bases aligning to TRBD1. TRBV23-1 is treated as an ORF (open reading frame) with a function not yet certain. V shed 3 bases, J shed 1 base, and the junction held 18 bases outside the gene matches. This CDR3 has 19 residues. This chain's CDR3 is CASSHPGEGQILISYEQYF. The CDR3 nucleotides are TGCGCCAGCAGTCATCCAGGCGAGGGACAGATCCTTATATCCTACGAGCAGTACTTC.

The rearrangement joins TRBV15 to TRBJ1-2; 8 bases fit TRBD1. CDR1 LNHNV and CDR2 YYDKDF come from the germline V gene (reference sequence). The ends lost 3 bases at V and 4 bases at J; junction bases unmatched: 4. The CDR3 length is 14 residues. CDR3 loop: CATSRVDRGYGYTF. The CDR3 DNA is TGTGCCACCAGCAGGGTTGACAGGGGCTATGGCTACACCTTC. The full variable domain, its missing parts supplied by reference TRBV15 and TRBJ1-2, is DAMVIQNPRYQVTQFGKPVTLSCSQTLNHNVMYWYQQKSSQAPKLLFHYYDKDFNNEADTPDNFQSRRPNTSFCFLDIRSPGLGDTAMYLCATSRVDRGYGYTFGSGTRLTVV.

The DNA for the CDR3 is TGTGCCAGCTCTCACAGTGTTTACTATGGCTACACCTTC. Its translation: CASSHSVYYGYTF. The chain joins TRBV5-5 to TRBJ1-2; D unclear. Germline assignment: CDR1 SGHKS and CDR2 YYEKEE (reference sequence). This CDR3 contains 13 residues. Trimming pared 7 bases from V and 3 bases from J, leaving 13 bases between. Looking up the rest from reference TRBV5-5 and TRBJ1-2 gives the full variable domain: DAGVTQSPTHLIKTRGQQVTLRCSPISGHKSVSWYQQVLGQGPQFIFQYYEKEERGRGNFPDRFSARQFPNYSSELNVNALLLGDSALYLCASSHSVYYGYTFGSGTRLTVV.

The chain recombines TRBV27 with TRBJ1-4; D unclear. Germline values: CDR1 MNHEY, CDR2 SMNVEV (reference sequence). This CDR3 has 16 residues. V was pared by 6 bases and J by 4 bases, with 18 bases between. CDR3: CASSRLPRGLNEKLFF. CDR3 sequence (DNA): TGTGCCAGCAGCCGTCTACCCCGCGGACTTAATGAAAAACTGTTTTTT. The full variable domain, rest sourced from reference TRBV27 and TRBJ1-4, is EAQVTQNPRYLITVTGKKLTVTCSQNMNHEYMSWYRQDPGLGLRQIYYSMNVEVTDKGDVPEGYKVSRKEKRNFPLILESPSPNQTSLYFCASSRLPRGLNEKLFFGSGTQLSVL.

V and J are TRBV30 and TRBJ2-1; 14 nucleotides agree with TRBD2. The CDR3 totals 14 residues. Germline loops: CDR1 GTSNPN, CDR2 SVGIG (reference sequence). The V segment lost 5 bases and the J segment 12 bases; nucleotides outside the gene matches: 9. The CDR3 DNA is TGTGCCTGGTCCCCAATGACTAGCGGGGGGGGGCAGTTCTTC. Amino acids: CAWSPMTSGGGQFF.

The chain joins TRBV27 to TRBJ2-2, with TRBD2 identical over 9 bases. The CDR3 runs 16 residues. Germline CDR1 is MNHEY and CDR2 is SMNVEV (reference sequence). The J segment lost 4 bases and the V segment lost 10 bases, leaving 13 bases of the junction unmatched. The CDR3 reads CATTGGGGASTGELFF. The CDR3 nucleotides read TGTGCCACCACCGGAGGCGGGGGGGCTTCCACCGGGGAGCTGTTTTTT.

This rearrangement joins TRBV19 to TRBJ2-7; 8 bases are shared with TRBD2. Germline CDR1 and CDR2: LNHDA and SQIVND (reference sequence). The CDR3 totals 15 residues. V lost 5 bases and J lost 6; bases outside the gene matches: 12. As DNA, the CDR3 is TGTGCCAGTAGTCCCGGACTAGCCGCATCTCTCGAGCAGTACTTC. It is translated as CASSPGLAASLEQYF.

The chain uses TRBV4-1 and TRBJ1-2, with D possibly TRBD1 on 5 matching bases. There are 14 residues in the CDR3. The germline CDR1 and CDR2 sequences are MGHRA and YSYEKL. V was trimmed by 1 base and J by 8 bases, leaving 14 bases between them. This CDR3 is CASSQGLPGRGYTF. In DNA form, the CDR3 reads TGCGCCAGCAGCCAAGGGCTCCCAGGGAGGGGCTACACCTTC.

The rearrangement links TRBV5-6 to TRBJ1-1; D gene uncertain. The germline V gene has CDR1 SGHDT and CDR2 YYEEEE. The V end lost 4 bases, the J end lost 5 bases, and 24 bases lay between the germline ends. The CDR3 totals 17 residues. CDR3 in DNA: TGTGCCAGCAGCCTTAACGCGGCTAAGTGGGGAGGGACTGAAGCTTTCTTT. As protein: CASSLNAAKWGGTEAFF. The variable domain in full, with the rest retrieved from reference TRBV5-6 and TRBJ1-1, is DAGVTQSPTHLIKTRGQQVTLRCSPKSGHDTVSWYQQALGQGPQFIFQYYEEEERQRGNFPDRFSGHQFPNYSSELNVNALLLGDSALYLCASSLNAAKWGGTEAFFGQGTRLTVV.